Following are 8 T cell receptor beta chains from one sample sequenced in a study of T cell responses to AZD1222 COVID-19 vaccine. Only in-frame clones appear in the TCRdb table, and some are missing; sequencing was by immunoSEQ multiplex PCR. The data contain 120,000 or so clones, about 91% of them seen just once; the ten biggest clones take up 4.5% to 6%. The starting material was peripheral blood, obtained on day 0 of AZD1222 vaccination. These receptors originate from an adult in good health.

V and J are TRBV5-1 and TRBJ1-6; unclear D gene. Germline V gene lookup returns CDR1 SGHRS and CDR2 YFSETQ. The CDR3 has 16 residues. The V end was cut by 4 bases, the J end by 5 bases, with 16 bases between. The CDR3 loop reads CASSPRVAGNNSPLHF. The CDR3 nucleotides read TGCGCCAGCAGCCCCCGTGTAGCGGGTAATAATTCACCCCTCCACTTT. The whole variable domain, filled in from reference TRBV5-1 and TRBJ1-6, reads KAGVTQTPRYLIKTRGQQVTLSCSPISGHRSVSWYQQTPGQGLQFLFEYFSETQRNKGNFPGRFSGRQFSNSRSEMNVSTLELGDSALYLCASSPRVAGNNSPLHFGNGTRLTVT.

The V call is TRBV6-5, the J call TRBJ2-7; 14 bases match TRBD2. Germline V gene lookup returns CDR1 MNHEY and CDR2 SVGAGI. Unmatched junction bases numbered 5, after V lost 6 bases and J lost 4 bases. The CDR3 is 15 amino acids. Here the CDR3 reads CASRQGLAGVYEQYF. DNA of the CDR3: TGTGCCAGCAGACAGGGACTAGCGGGGGTGTACGAGCAGTACTTC.

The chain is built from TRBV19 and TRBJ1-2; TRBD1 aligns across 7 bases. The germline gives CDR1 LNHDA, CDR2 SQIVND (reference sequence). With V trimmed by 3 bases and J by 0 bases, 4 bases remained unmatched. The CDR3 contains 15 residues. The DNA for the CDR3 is TGTGCCAGTAGTATTTCAGGACAGGCTAACTATGGCTACACCTTC. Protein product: CASSISGQANYGYTF.

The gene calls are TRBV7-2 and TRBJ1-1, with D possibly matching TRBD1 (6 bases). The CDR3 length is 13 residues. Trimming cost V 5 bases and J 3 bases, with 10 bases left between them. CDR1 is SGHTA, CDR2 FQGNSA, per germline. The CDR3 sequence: CASSQGWDTEAFF. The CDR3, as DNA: TGTGCCAGCAGCCAGGGGTGGGACACTGAAGCTTTCTTT.

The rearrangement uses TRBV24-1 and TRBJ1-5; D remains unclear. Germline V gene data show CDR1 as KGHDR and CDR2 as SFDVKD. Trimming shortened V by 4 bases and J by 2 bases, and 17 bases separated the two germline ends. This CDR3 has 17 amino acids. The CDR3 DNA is TGTGCCACCAGTGACCCTAAGGTGGGCGGGGGCAATCAGCCCCAGCATTTT. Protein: CATSDPKVGGGNQPQHF.

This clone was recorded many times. The CDR3 bases are TGTGCCAGCAGTGTCACGATCCCCGGGGAGCTGTTTTTT. This translates into CASSVTIPGELFF. The chain links TRBV6-4 to TRBJ2-2; no clear D. Germline CDR1 MRHNA, CDR2 SNTAGT. Between the trimmed V and J ends, which lost 4 bases and 6 bases, there was a span of 9 bases. The CDR3 is made up of 13 amino acids.

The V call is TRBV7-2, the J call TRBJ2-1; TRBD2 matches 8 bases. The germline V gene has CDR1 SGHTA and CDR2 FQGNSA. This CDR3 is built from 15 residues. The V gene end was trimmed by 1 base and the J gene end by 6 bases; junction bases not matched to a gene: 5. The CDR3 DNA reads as TGTGCCAGCAGCTTAGATGGACTAGCAATCAATGAGCAGTTCTTC. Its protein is CASSLDGLAINEQFF.

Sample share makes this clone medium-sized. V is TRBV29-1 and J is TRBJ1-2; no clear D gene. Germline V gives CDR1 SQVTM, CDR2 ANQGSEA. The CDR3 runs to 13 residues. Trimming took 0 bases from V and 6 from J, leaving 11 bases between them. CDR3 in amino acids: CSVEEGPWDGYTF. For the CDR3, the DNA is TGCAGCGTTGAAGAAGGGCCATGGGATGGCTACACCTTC.